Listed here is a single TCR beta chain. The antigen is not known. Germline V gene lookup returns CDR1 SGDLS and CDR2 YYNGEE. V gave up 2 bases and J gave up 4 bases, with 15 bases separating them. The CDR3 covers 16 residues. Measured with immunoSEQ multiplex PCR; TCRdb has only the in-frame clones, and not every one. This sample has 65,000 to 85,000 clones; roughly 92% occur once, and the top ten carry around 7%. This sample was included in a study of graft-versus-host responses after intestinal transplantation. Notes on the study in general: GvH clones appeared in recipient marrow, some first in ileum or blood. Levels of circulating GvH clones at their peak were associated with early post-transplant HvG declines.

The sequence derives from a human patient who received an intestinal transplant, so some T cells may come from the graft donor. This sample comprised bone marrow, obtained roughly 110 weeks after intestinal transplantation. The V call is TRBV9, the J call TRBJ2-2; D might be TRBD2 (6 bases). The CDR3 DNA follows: TGTGCCAGCAGCGTCGGAGGACTGCGGGGCACCGGGGAGCTGTTTTTT. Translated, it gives CASSVGGLRGTGELFF.